Listed below are T cell receptor beta chains from one sample, sequenced in a study of shared clonotypes between healthy human individuals. Produced via immunoSEQ multiplex PCR; TCRdb's table is partial and in-frame only. The sample holds over 1.4 million clones, approximately 97% seen once. Sequencing was done on a sample of naive CD4+ T cells sorted from blood. The receptor source for this set is a man aged 25 to 40 in good health. Each CDR3 is given with its conserved first and last residue. Fields, in order: V gene, CDR3 protein.

>TRBV9
CASSVYTGELFF
>TRBV5-1
CASSQGLAGGWSYNEQFF
>TRBV6-6
CASSRRQGLNNEQFF
>TRBV19
CASSIAPTSKETQYF
>TRBV21-1
CASSKTGGTSSTDTQYF
>TRBV29-1
CSVDGGAPYNEQFF
>TRBV5-5
CASSRRGLAGTNTQYF
>TRBV12-2
CASRLAHWSREVYEQYF
>TRBV19
CASSLAGGNYEQYF
>TRBV11-3
CASSLPFRYNEQFF
>TRBV19
CASSIFQNTGELFF
>TRBV7-2
CASSPAGSRHYEQYF
>TRBV5-1
CASSLAGLPSAGEKLFF
>TRBV5-1
CASSLGGNTGELFF
>TRBV6-1
CASSTGGNYGYTF
>TRBV28
CASTSLGPGGAGELFF
>TRBV7-2
CASSFQARSVQTQYF
>TRBV29-1
CSDRDSLRGQYF
>TRBV7-9
CASSPPGQEAFF
>TRBV7-6
CASSLVHRAGSGGGYTF
>TRBV25-1
CASSRAGANTDTQYF
>TRBV2
CASSEVSGGPSGNTIYF
>TRBV7-3
CASSLTGGRAPNEQFF
>TRBV10-3
CAISESTRGRNEKLFF
>TRBV7-7
CASSSGLAGVREQFF
>TRBV6-6
CASRPRGGLQYEQYF
>TRBV5-5
CASRSGTSNTGELFF
>TRBV4-3
CASSQNPTPGTQYGYTF
>TRBV6-1
CASASHISYEQYF
>TRBV11-2
CASSARADYGYTF
>TRBV5-4
CASSIRTGELFF
>TRBV2
CASSRGTGELFF
>TRBV7-6
CASSLLVRGSNTGELFF
>TRBV6-1
CASKGHLGPGELFF
>TRBV9
CASSVASGRYEQYF
>TRBV5-1
CASSPGLAGGNTQYF
>TRBV6-5
CASSPGTLKYF
>TRBV5-6
CASSGSYNEQFF
>TRBV7-7
CASSAGPAYEQYF
>TRBV5-1
CASSLVLAGGTQYF
>TRBV28
CASSPLGGGQPQHF
>TRBV2
CASRSGPLPYEQYF
>TRBV9
CASSVGTSGIGFNEQFF